Below are 29 T cell receptor beta chains sequenced from a single sample in a study of T-cell reconstitution after alpha-beta-depleted transplantation in children. Construction of the TCRbeta library involved unique molecular identifiers. TCRdb fed the PCR reads into MiXCR, producing one record per CDR3 protein. The sample shows 550,000 to 600,000 distinct CDR3 sequences, 23% of them seen only once. Sequenced here: PBMCs, mostly from graft donor cells, sampled 360 days after TCRalphabeta/CD19-depleted stem cell transplant. Receptors were obtained from a boy in the first two years of life who had a stem cell transplant for acute myeloid leukemia, so the T cells may come from the graft donor.

The genes are TRBV5-5 and TRBJ2-5; a weak D match, TRBD2 (5 bases). CDR3 length: 16 residues. The germline V and J ends were trimmed by 0 bases and 4 bases, with 16 bases remaining between them. Germline lookup yields CDR1 SGHKS and CDR2 YYEKEE (reference sequence). CDR3 nucleotide sequence: TGTGCCAGCAGCTTGGAAGGTAGCCTAGCCGGAGAGACCCAGTACTTC. It is translated as CASSLEGSLAGETQYF.

In this sample, this clonotype turned up a few times. The chain is built from TRBV5-6 and TRBJ2-5, with D perhaps assigned TRBD1 or TRBD2 (5 bases each). The V gene's germline CDR1 is SGHDT and CDR2 YYEEEE. Trimming took off 0 bases at V and 4 bases at J, with 16 bases between the two ends. The CDR3 runs to 16 residues. This CDR3 reads CASSLVGWGKGETQYF. CDR3 DNA: TGTGCCAGCAGCTTGGTAGGCTGGGGGAAAGGAGAGACCCAGTACTTC.

In its sample, this clonotype was seen many times. The chain uses TRBV24-1 and TRBJ2-2; tentative D call: TRBD1 (6 bases). The CDR3 totals 13 residues. The V end was cut by 11 bases, the J end by 0 bases, with 9 bases between. Germline V lookup: CDR1 KGHDR, CDR2 SFDVKD. This CDR3 is CAIQGTNTGELFF. Written as DNA, the CDR3 is TGTGCCATACAGGGAACGAACACCGGGGAGCTGTTTTTT.

This clonotype was found a few times. The CDR3 DNA follows: TGTGCCAGCAGTTACTCGACGATCGACAATGAGCAGTTCTTC. Protein sequence: CASSYSTIDNEQFF. This chain uses TRBV6-5 with TRBJ2-1; D gene ambiguous. V was pared by 0 bases and J by 5 bases, with 8 bases between. This CDR3 has 14 amino acids. Germline V gene data show CDR1 as MNHEY and CDR2 as SVGAGI.

This clonotype has ten or more counts. This rearrangement joins TRBV7-9 to TRBJ2-7, with D possibly being TRBD1 (6 bases). The length of the CDR3 is 12 residues. The germline gives CDR1 SEHNR, CDR2 FQNEAQ (reference sequence). Trimming took 5 bases from V and 5 from J, leaving 10 bases between them. In DNA, the CDR3 is TGTGCCAGCAGCCCACAGGGTCACGAGCAGTACTTC. It codes for CASSPQGHEQYF.

V usage is TRBV10-1 and J usage is TRBJ2-5; D is unresolved. The germline gives CDR1 WNHNN, CDR2 SYGVQD (reference sequence). V was pared by 3 bases and J by 0 bases, with 2 bases between. CDR3 size: 12 residues. CDR3 DNA sequence: TGCGCCAGCAGTGACCACCAAGAGACCCAGTACTTC. This translates into CASSDHQETQYF.

V is TRBV12-3 or TRBV12-4 and J is TRBJ2-3, with 9 bases matching TRBD2. The V and J ends lost 0 bases and 4 bases, in that order; junction bases with no gene match: 26. The CDR3 has 23 residues. DNA for the CDR3: TGTGCCAGCAGTTTAGCGGGAGTTGGGGCGGGGGGGCAGTTCTCGACGGCCGCAGATACGCAGTATTTT. Translated, it gives CASSLAGVGAGGQFSTAADTQYF.

This clonotype was observed at least ten times. The V and J genes are TRBV6-5 and TRBJ2-1, with a possible D match to TRBD1 (6 bases). The germline V gene has CDR1 MNHEY and CDR2 SVGAGI. The CDR3 sequence is 11 residues long. The ends were cut back, 5 bases at V and 10 bases at J, with 9 bases in the middle. In DNA, the CDR3 is TGTGCCAGCAGTACTGGGGGCGAGCAGTTCTTC. Its protein is CASSTGGEQFF.

V is TRBV10-3 and J is TRBJ2-4; 7 positions agree with TRBD1. From germline, CDR1 is ENHRY and CDR2 SYGVKD. V lost 2 bases, J lost 1 base, and 5 bases stayed unmatched. The CDR3 sequence is 16 residues long. The CDR3 is CAISEPGRGAKNIQYF. CDR3 nucleotides: TGTGCCATCAGTGAGCCGGGCAGGGGGGCCAAAAACATTCAGTACTTC.

On this clonotype: A much larger clone differs by one base, so this may be a read error. The chain employs TRBV7-3 and TRBJ2-2; 10 bases align to TRBD1. CDR3 length equals 19 residues. Germline V gene data show CDR1 as SGHTA and CDR2 as FQGTGA. In DNA, the CDR3 is TGTGCCAGCAGCTTAACCCGACAGGGGGCGACTCGAGCCACCGAGGAGCTGTTTTTT. It encodes CASSLTRQGATRATEELFF.

J is TRBJ2-3 and V is TRBV6-1; D gene uncertain. Germline V gene lookup returns CDR1 MNHNS and CDR2 SASEGT. Between the trimmed V and J ends, which lost 7 bases and 5 bases, there was a span of 13 bases. The CDR3 sequence is 13 residues long. In DNA, the CDR3 is TGTGCCAGCATAACGCAGGCCGGAGATACGCAGTATTTT. Translation gives CASITQAGDTQYF.

This clonotype came up many times. The rearrangement links TRBV29-1 to TRBJ2-5; the D gene is possibly TRBD1 (5 bases). Germline V gene lookup returns CDR1 SQVTM and CDR2 ANQGSEA. The CDR3 has 11 amino acids. The V and J ends lost 6 bases and 1 base respectively, with 6 bases between them. CDR3 nucleotides: TGCAGCGTCAGGGTCCAAGAGACCCAGTACTTC. Its protein product is CSVRVQETQYF.

There are many counts of this clonotype. The rearrangement links TRBV24-1 to TRBJ2-1, with D perhaps being TRBD1 or TRBD2 (6 bases each). V was pared by 7 bases and J by 3 bases, with 12 bases between. The CDR3 consists of 14 residues. The germline V gene encodes CDR1 KGHDR and CDR2 SFDVKD. The CDR3 here is CATSRGLGYNEQFF. The CDR3 DNA follows: TGTGCCACCAGCCGGGGGCTCGGCTACAATGAGCAGTTCTTC.

In this sample, this clonotype turned up many times. V gene TRBV7-9 combines with J gene TRBJ2-7; 7 nucleotides align to TRBD1. Losses at the gene ends were 5 bases for V and 0 bases for J; bases not matched to a gene: 13. Per germline, CDR1 SEHNR and CDR2 FQNEAQ (reference sequence). This CDR3 is built from 17 residues. In nucleotides, the CDR3 is TGTGCCAGCAGCCCCAGACAGGGTTCTATCGGCTCCTACGAGCAGTACTTC. Translating it yields CASSPRQGSIGSYEQYF.

This clonotype came up many times. The chain uses TRBV3-1 and TRBJ1-1, with a weak D call TRBD1 (5 bases). Germline V lookup: CDR1 LGHDT, CDR2 YNNKEL (reference sequence). This CDR3 is 13 amino acids long. V was shortened by 6 bases and J by 2 bases, with 10 bases between the two germline ends. CDR3 coding DNA: TGTGCCAGCAGACAGACAGCAAACACTGAAGCTTTCTTT. It encodes CASRQTANTEAFF.

The gene calls are TRBV13 and TRBJ2-2; TRBD2 matches at 7 bases. Per the germline V gene, CDR1 is PRHDT and CDR2 is FYEKMQ (reference sequence). The CDR3 runs 16 residues. Germline trimming cut 3 bases from V and 3 bases from J; bases unmatched to any gene: 7. The CDR3 nucleotides are TGTGCCAGCAGCTTCTCTAGCGGTGGACACACCGGGGAGCTGTTTTTT. Its translation: CASSFSSGGHTGELFF.

This clonotype was observed a few times. This rearrangement joins TRBV5-5 to TRBJ2-1; possibly TRBD2 for D (5 bases). V lost 6 bases, J lost 2 bases, and 12 bases lay in between. Germline CDR1 SGHKS, CDR2 YYEKEE (reference sequence). The CDR3 extends over 14 amino acids. The CDR3 DNA follows: TGTGCCAGCAATGGGTGGGAGACCTACAATGAGCAGTTCTTC. As protein: CASNGWETYNEQFF. The variable domain in full, completed from reference TRBV5-5 and TRBJ2-1, reads DAGVTQSPTHLIKTRGQQVTLRCSPISGHKSVSWYQQVLGQGPQFIFQYYEKEERGRGNFPDRFSARQFPNYSSELNVNALLLGDSALYLCASNGWETYNEQFFGPGTRLTVL.

This clonotype has only a few counts. The chain joins TRBV20-1 to TRBJ2-1, with 10 bases lining up with TRBD2. Trimming at V came to 5 bases and at J to 5 bases, leaving 6 bases not matched to a gene. The CDR3 runs 14 residues. The germline gives CDR1 DFQATT, CDR2 SNEGSKA (reference sequence). DNA for the CDR3: TGCAGTGCTGCCCTAGCGGGGGCAAACAATGAGCAGTTCTTC. This encodes CSAALAGANNEQFF.

This clonotype was counted a few times. V gene TRBV5-1 combines with J gene TRBJ2-3; D is possibly TRBD1 (6 bases). Trimming stripped 2 bases from V and 0 bases from J, with 22 bases between. CDR1 SGHRS and CDR2 YFSETQ come from the germline V gene. The CDR3 spans 19 residues. As DNA, the CDR3 is TGCGCCAGCAGCTTAGAGAGGGGGTTGAACGAATGGAGCACAGATACGCAGTATTTT. This encodes CASSLERGLNEWSTDTQYF.

This chain links TRBV4-2 with TRBJ2-2, with TRBD2 identical over 7 bases. Germline lookup yields CDR1 LGHNA and CDR2 YNFKEQ. V dropped 5 bases and J dropped 0; count of bases not matched to a gene: 6. This CDR3 spans 16 amino acids. The CDR3 loop reads CASSGRDYANTGELFF. The DNA of the CDR3 is TGTGCCAGCAGCGGCCGGGACTACGCGAACACCGGGGAGCTGTTTTTT.

This clonotype has just a few counts. The rearrangement joins TRBV12-3 or TRBV12-4 to TRBJ2-5, with a tentative D call TRBD1 (5 bases). The CDR3 is 15 amino acids. Trimming left V 6 bases short and J 1 base short, with 15 bases between. Written as DNA, the CDR3 is TGTGCCAGCAGCTCAGCCCGGACAATCCAAGAGACCCAGTACTTC. As protein: CASSSARTIQETQYF.

This chain uses TRBV7-2 with TRBJ2-2, with a tentative D call TRBD1 (6 bases). CDR1 SGHTA and CDR2 FQGNSA come from the germline V gene. V lost 4 bases to trimming and J lost 5 bases, with 11 bases between them. The CDR3 length is 14 residues. The CDR3 DNA sequence: TGTGCCAGCAGCTCCCATAGGGGGACCGGGGAGCTGTTTTTT. This gives the protein CASSSHRGTGELFF. Full variable domain (remainder filled in from reference TRBV7-2 and TRBJ2-2): GAGVSQSPSNKVTEKGKDVELRCDPISGHTALYWYRQSLGQGLEFLIYFQGNSAPDKSGLPSDRFSAERTGGSVSTLTIQRTQQEDSAVYLCASSSHRGTGELFFGEGSRLTVL.

This clonotype was counted only a few times. This sequence joins TRBV30 and TRBJ2-1, with 9 nucleotides matching TRBD2. Germline-derived CDR1 and CDR2 are GTSNPN and SVGIG (reference sequence). The CDR3 spans 13 residues. V shed 1 base, J shed 8 bases, and the junction held 3 bases outside the gene matches. In DNA, the CDR3 is TGTGCCTGGAGTGATGCGGGAGGGGATGAGCAGTTCTTC. Translating gives CAWSDAGGDEQFF.

The CDR3 here is CSANNVAGYYGYTF. The CDR3 coding sequence is TGCAGTGCTAATAACGTTGCGGGGTACTATGGCTACACCTTC. The rearrangement links TRBV20-1 to TRBJ1-2, with D hard to call. Germline V lookup: CDR1 DFQATT, CDR2 SNEGSKA (reference sequence). V dropped 4 bases and J dropped 3 bases, with 15 bases sitting between them. This CDR3 contains 14 residues.

This clonotype has a handful of counts. The chain joins TRBV7-7 to TRBJ2-3, with 8 bases that match TRBD1. This CDR3 spans 18 amino acids. The junction had 10 bases not matched to a gene; V was cut back by 0 bases and J by 2 bases. Germline lookup yields CDR1 SSHAT and CDR2 FNYEAQ (reference sequence). The DNA of the CDR3 is TGTGCCAGCAGCTTAGCGGACCAGGACAGGGATAACACAGATACGCAGTATTTT. Translation gives CASSLADQDRDNTDTQYF.

V gene TRBV20-1 combines with J gene TRBJ2-4; 8 bases are shared with TRBD2. Trimming removed 3 bases from V and 3 bases from J; junction bases left unmatched: 7. The CDR3 sequence is 15 residues long. Germline V gives CDR1 DFQATT, CDR2 SNEGSKA (reference sequence). CDR3 protein: CSASRRGGVKNIQYF. Here the CDR3 DNA reads TGCAGTGCTAGCAGACGGGGGGGTGTCAAAAACATTCAGTACTTC.

V and J are TRBV6-1 and TRBJ1-2; D is possibly TRBD1 (5 bases). Trimming removed 4 bases from V and 3 bases from J, with 9 bases in between. CDR1 and CDR2 from the germline V gene are MNHNS and SASEGT. The CDR3 is made up of 13 amino acids. The CDR3 is CASSGQRYYGYTF. The DNA for the CDR3 is TGTGCCAGCAGTGGACAGCGATACTATGGCTACACCTTC.

The CDR3 loop is CASSWGSHNSNQPQHF. CDR3 nucleotides: TGTGCCAGCAGCTGGGGCAGTCATAATAGCAATCAGCCCCAGCATTTT. The chain links TRBV5-5 to TRBJ1-5; a weak D match, TRBD1 (5 bases). CDR3 length: 16 residues. The V gene's germline CDR1 is SGHKS and CDR2 YYEKEE (reference sequence). V lost 3 bases to trimming and J lost 0 bases, with 13 bases between them.

The V gene is TRBV9, the J gene TRBJ1-1; maybe TRBD1 (5 bases). This CDR3 has 14 residues. CDR1 and CDR2 from the germline V gene are SGDLS and YYNGEE. The germline V and J ends were trimmed by 4 bases and 3 bases, with 13 bases remaining between them. CDR3 sequence (DNA): TGTGCCAGCAGCCCCCTGGGGCCTCACACTGAAGCTTTCTTT. Its translation: CASSPLGPHTEAFF.